This TCR beta chain was sequenced during a study of T-cell memory formation after mild COVID-19 (dated by TCRdb to 2020 to 2023). Notes on the research overall: TCR sequence clusters from the two donors were found to be largely donor specific. In two donors, T-cell clones that expanded and contracted after mild COVID-19 were tracked by sequencing TCRalpha and TCRbeta repertoires over time. Two young, previously healthy adult volunteers, one female and one male, were included in the cohort.

Unmatched junction bases come to 8, with V trimmed by 4 bases and J by 0 bases. The germline V gene (reference sequence) yields SEHNR for CDR1 and FQNEAQ for CDR2. Including cysteine and phenylalanine, the CDR3 has 16 amino acids. Just the 48-base CDR3 DNA is kept, in frame starting at base 1. Ficoll-Paque density gradient centrifugation was used to isolate PBMCs. What the authors observed across the whole study: Clones that contracted from day 15 to 85 showed balanced CD4/CD8 phenotypes, whereas a second wave of clones that expanded from day 15 to 37 leaned towards CD4+. The study included only a couple of mild cases, and larger cohorts that include severe cases with pre-infection samples were judged to be necessary. Some responding clones were found in pre-infection memory, which suggests that pre-existing cross-reactive memory T cells took part in the SARS-CoV-2 response. Contracting CD4+ clones appeared mostly in the CM and EM memory subsets, whereas CD8+ clones were enriched in EMRA. SARS-CoV-2 specificity of the second-wave clones peaking on day 37 was not confirmed.

The listed sequencing device is Illumina NovaSeq 6000. TCRalpha and TCRbeta cDNA libraries were constructed by 5'RACE with constant-segment primers, with sample barcodes and unique molecular identifiers being introduced. RNA was extracted from every sample with Trizol reagent. The libraries were amplified in two PCR steps, and the second step added a second sample barcode and Illumina TruSeq adapters. Sequencing of libraries was performed on an Illumina NovaSeq with 2 x 150 bp paired-end reads. As for how the authors treated the data: The reads were demultiplexed and collapsed into UMI-guided consensus sequences using migec v1.2.7. Using mixcr v2.1.11, UMI consensuses were aligned to TRA and TRB V and J templates and then assembled into clonotypes. Expanded or contracted clonotypes were those called significant by both edgeR and NoisET, with noise models trained on biological replicates. For edgeR calls, the thresholds were a false discovery rate-adjusted p below 0.01 and a log2 fold-change of 1. As an exploratory analysis of dynamics, PCA with hierarchical clustering was applied to max-normalized trajectories of the 1000 most abundant clonotypes. The CD4 or CD8 phenotype of responding clones was assigned using the separately sequenced CD4+ and CD8+ repertoires. TCRdb redid the processing of the public reads, applying fastp at Q25 and MiXCR, and retained in-frame beta chains. Rows merge per CDR3 protein into single entries with the most common DNA and genes. The V and J calls were determined by TCRdb, not by the authors. The sample table contains hundreds of thousands of distinct CDR3 sequences; only one count was recorded for roughly 18% of them. Clones ranked in the top ten supply approximately 12% of the sample.

This clonotype came up a few times. It lacks a known antigen. The input lacks base qualities; no much larger clone sits a single base away. This TCR was sampled from an adult woman who had mild COVID-19 (a few samples of this study predate the infection). The sample titles of this study are shuffled in the database, so cell type and time point are left out; the donor was told from shared clones. The rearranged segments are TRBV7-9 and TRBJ1-2, and TRBD1 matches 7 of the central bases. Sequenced input: PBMCs or a T cell subset sorted from them (not recorded which). The DNA sequence follows: TGTGCCAGCAGCTCTTCCGCCGGGACAGCTAACTATGGCTACACCTTC. Its translation is CASSSSAGTANYGYTF.